A selection of T cell receptor beta chains follows, all from one sample in a study of CD8+CD57+ T cells in acquired aplastic anemia. TCRdb called the reads again in MiXCR, with one record for every CDR3 protein. The top ten hold approximately 8% of the sample, which has about 220,000 distinct CDR3 sequences, more than 45% seen once. The sample comprised sorted CD4+, CD8+, or CD8+CD57+ T cells (not recorded which) from PBMCs. The receptors originated from a human donor with aplastic anemia. The conserved cysteine and the conserved F or W are not part of the CDR3 here. Each record gives: V gene, clone size, CDR3 protein. Expanded clones are given a class, and other clones once, few, many or no size at all.

V gene: TRBV4-2; clone size: many; CDR3 protein: ASSPRDRGGPASYEQY
V gene: TRBV29-1; clone size: once; CDR3 protein: SVEGSSGAPLDTQY
V gene: TRBV6-5; clone size: many; CDR3 protein: ASSQGDSYEQY
V gene: TRBV7-3; clone size: -; CDR3 protein: TSSSEVGYEQY
V gene: TRBV2; clone size: -; CDR3 protein: ASSYSNRGSSFYGYT
V gene: TRBV5-1; clone size: many; CDR3 protein: ASSLAGSGRTSTDTQY
V gene: TRBV2; clone size: -; CDR3 protein: ASSEDRLFNYGYT
V gene: TRBV15; clone size: few; CDR3 protein: ATSRDFSNQPQH
V gene: TRBV28; clone size: -; CDR3 protein: ASSFPMPLTGSSQH
V gene: TRBV7-9; clone size: many; CDR3 protein: ASSSDTAVHEQY
V gene: TRBV7-2; clone size: few; CDR3 protein: ASSLTGGGNQPQH
V gene: TRBV29-1; clone size: -; CDR3 protein: SVVTGYEQY
V gene: TRBV30; clone size: -; CDR3 protein: AWSGGSREKLF
V gene: TRBV5-1; clone size: -; CDR3 protein: ASSLSPSGETNTGELY
V gene: TRBV9; clone size: few; CDR3 protein: ASSVDITDLYEQY
V gene: TRBV24-1; clone size: many; CDR3 protein: ATSDLQGTVNNEQF
V gene: TRBV10-2; clone size: few; CDR3 protein: ASSTGQAQPQH
V gene: TRBV6-2/TRBV6-3; clone size: -; CDR3 protein: ASSSGTSNQPQH
V gene: TRBV9; clone size: many; CDR3 protein: ASTILDRSTDTQY
V gene: TRBV15; clone size: -; CDR3 protein: ATSRVTGGNEQF